This entry lists 3 T cell receptor beta chains sequenced from one sample in a study of CD4 and CD8 cells across lung adenocarcinoma regions. Each CDR3 protein gets one entry after TCRdb re-called the PCR reads with MiXCR. This table has roughly 13,000 distinct CDR3 sequences, less than 60% appearing once. The sample taken for sequencing was CD8+ T cells from the margin of a lung tumor. Receptors originate from a female donor with lung adenocarcinoma. The CD4 and CD8 labels of this study may be unreliable.

Only a few counts were recorded for this clonotype. The rearrangement uses TRBV7-3 and TRBJ1-2; TRBD1 matches at 12 bases. Per germline, CDR1 SGHTA and CDR2 FQGTGA. J gave up 5 bases and V 5 bases, and 21 bases lay outside the gene matches. The CDR3 has 20 residues. CDR3 in amino acids: CASSPRGGTGGDERIYGYTF. As DNA, the CDR3 is TGTGCCAGCAGCCCAAGGGGCGGGACAGGGGGCGATGAAAGGATTTATGGCTACACCTTC.

Remarks on this clonotype: At one boundary the junction diverges from the germline segment, which might be a read error. The J gene is TRBJ2-5, the V gene TRBV4-1; 9 bases line up with TRBD2. The length of the CDR3 is 18 residues. Germline loops: CDR1 MGHRA, CDR2 YSYEKL. The CDR3 coding sequence is TGCGCCAGCAGCCGAGCGGGCGGGGGGGGGGGAGGCACAGAGACGCAGTACTTC. It translates to CASSRAGGGGGGTETQYF.

In its sample, this clonotype was seen a few times. The chain has TRBV9 and TRBJ1-4; D remains unclear. This CDR3 has 16 amino acids. Trimming stripped 0 bases from V and 0 bases from J, with 9 bases between. The germline CDR1 and CDR2 sequences are SGDLS and YYNGEE. In DNA, the CDR3 is TGTGCCAGCAGCGTAGGGGAACCTGCAACTAATGAAAAACTGTTTTTT. It codes for CASSVGEPATNEKLFF.